This T cell receptor (beta chain) was found in a study of T cells after posttransplantation cyclophosphamide. This CDR3 contains 14 residues. Germline CDR1 is SGHKS and CDR2 is YYEKEE (reference sequence). V lost 3 bases to trimming and J lost 4 bases, with 10 bases between them. The assay was immunoSEQ multiplex PCR, and TCRdb's table has in-frame clones only and misses some. The table lists about 38,000 clones, with no singletons. This clone was seen many times. This chain joins TRBV5-5 and TRBJ1-4; TRBD1 might be the D (6 bases). The sequence derives from a man aged 50 or older in good health, CMV-negative, and a related stem cell transplant donor. The sequenced sample consisted of PBMCs. This CDR3 reads CASSSDSLNEKLFF. The DNA for the CDR3 is TGTGCCAGCAGCTCGGACAGCCTTAATGAAAAACTGTTTTTT.